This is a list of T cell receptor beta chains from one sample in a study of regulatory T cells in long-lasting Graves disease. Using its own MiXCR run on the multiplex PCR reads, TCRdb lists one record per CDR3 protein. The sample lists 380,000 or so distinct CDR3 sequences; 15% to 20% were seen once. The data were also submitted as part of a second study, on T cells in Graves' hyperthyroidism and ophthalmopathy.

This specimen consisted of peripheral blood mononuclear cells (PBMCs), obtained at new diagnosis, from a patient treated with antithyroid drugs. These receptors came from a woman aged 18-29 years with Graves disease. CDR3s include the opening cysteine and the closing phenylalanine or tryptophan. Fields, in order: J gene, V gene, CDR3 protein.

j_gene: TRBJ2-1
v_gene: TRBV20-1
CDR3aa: CSASSSGRVDEQFF

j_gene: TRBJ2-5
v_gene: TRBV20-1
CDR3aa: CSASGQEFQETQYF

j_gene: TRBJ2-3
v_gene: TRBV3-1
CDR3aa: CASSLFARTGSPGTQYF

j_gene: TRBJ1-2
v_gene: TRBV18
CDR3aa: CAISPGQRTSGYTF

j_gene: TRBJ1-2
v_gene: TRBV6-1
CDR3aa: CASSDGPGRVDGYTF

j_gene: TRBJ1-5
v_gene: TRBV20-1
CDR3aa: CSASPRIQDQPQHF

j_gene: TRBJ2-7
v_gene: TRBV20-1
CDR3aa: CSTNSGGNSYEQYF

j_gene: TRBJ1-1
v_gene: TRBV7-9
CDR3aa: CASSLARDSGFKVAFF

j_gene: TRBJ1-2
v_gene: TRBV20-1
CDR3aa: CSARQLRSQGPSDGYTF

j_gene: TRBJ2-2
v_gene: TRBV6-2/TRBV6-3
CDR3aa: CASSQTTGELFF

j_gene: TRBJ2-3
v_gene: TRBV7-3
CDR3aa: CASSVRGYSTDTQYF

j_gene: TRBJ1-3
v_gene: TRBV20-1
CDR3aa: CSATSFQAGNTIYF

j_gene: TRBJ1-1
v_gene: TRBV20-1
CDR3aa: CSVRGARTEAFF

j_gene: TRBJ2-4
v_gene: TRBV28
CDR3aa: CASLWVAKNIQYF

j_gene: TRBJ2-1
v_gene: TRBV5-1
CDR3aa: CASTLADSYNEQFF

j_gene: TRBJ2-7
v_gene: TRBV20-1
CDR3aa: CSAEGASYEQYF

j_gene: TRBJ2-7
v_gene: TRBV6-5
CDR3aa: CASSYSVAGLRYEQYF

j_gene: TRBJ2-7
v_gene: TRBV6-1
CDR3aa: CASKLGQGISYEQYF

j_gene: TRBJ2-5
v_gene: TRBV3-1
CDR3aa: CASSHFQASPSETQYF

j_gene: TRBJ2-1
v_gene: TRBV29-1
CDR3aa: CSVGFRSGGSYNEQFF

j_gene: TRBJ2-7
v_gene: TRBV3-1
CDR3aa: CASSQAGRGEQYF

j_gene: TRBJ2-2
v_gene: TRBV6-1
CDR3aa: CASSEAVDTGELFF

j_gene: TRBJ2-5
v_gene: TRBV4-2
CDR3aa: CASSQDRGGGTQYF

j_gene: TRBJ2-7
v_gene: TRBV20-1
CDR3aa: CSARNSRGTYEQYF

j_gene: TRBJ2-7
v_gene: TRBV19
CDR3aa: CASSKRQQPYEQYF

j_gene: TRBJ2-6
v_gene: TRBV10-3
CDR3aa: CAILGSGANVLTF

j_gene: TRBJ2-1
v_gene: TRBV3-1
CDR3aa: CASTKGVSYNEQFF

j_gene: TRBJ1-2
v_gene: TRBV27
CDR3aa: CASSRKQGDYGYTF

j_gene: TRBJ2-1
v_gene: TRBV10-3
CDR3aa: CAIRTAQGVQQFF

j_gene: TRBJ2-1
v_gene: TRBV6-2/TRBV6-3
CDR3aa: CASIVSGGYNEQFF

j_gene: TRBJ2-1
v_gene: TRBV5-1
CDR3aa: CASSLAGGAGEQFF

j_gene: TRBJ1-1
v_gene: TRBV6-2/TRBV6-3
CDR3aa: CASSYQGGNTEAFF

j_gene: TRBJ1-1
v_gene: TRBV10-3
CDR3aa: CAISDRRENTEAFF

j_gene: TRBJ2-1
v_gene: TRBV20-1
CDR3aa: CSARLAGSYNEQFF

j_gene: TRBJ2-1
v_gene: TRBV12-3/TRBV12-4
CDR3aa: CASSPRDRAHNEQFF

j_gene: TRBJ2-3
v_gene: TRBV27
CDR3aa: CASSWDRRNTQYF

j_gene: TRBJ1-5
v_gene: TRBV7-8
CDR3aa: CASSLEGARDQPQHF

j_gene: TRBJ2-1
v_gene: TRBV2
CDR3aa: CASSSDRGNEQFF

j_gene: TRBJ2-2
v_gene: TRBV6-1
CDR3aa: CAGRANTGELFF

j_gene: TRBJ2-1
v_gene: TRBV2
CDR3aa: CASTSRFTEQFF

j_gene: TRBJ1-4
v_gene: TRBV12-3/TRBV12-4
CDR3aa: CASSFGQGAGKLFF

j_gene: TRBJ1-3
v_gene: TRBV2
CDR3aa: CASKGRTGAGNTIYF

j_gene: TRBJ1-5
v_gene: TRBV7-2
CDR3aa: CASSGQHMGVGNQPQHF

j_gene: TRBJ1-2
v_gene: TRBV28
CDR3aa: CASSLTGFRYGYTF

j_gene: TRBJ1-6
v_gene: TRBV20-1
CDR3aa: CSAVGPYNSPLHF

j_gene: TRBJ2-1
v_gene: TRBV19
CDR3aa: CASSISSANYNEQFF

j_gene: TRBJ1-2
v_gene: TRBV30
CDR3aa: CAWSVLGNYGYTF

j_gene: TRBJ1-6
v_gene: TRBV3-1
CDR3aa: CASSHSNSPLHF

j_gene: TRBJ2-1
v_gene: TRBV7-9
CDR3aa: CASSLETNNEQFF

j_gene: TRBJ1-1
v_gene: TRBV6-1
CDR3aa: CASALLNTEAFF

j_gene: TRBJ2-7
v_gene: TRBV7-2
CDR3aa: CASSMSRGTSGSYEQYF

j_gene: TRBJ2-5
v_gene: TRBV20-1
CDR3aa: CSATDRVGTQYF

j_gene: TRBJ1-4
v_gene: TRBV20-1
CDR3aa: CSAWSRGEKLFF